The clone carrying this TCR beta chain came up many times. This record comes from a study of human T cells and chemical hapten exposure. Study details: The patients, most of them female, presented with alopecia areata, totalis or universalis.

Time point noted: patch test 1, 2 weeks after DPC sensitization. Treatment here: therapeutic diphenylcyclopropenone sensitization with weekly scalp DPC. J lost 0 bases, V lost 3 bases, and 4 bases had no gene match. The CDR3 has 16 amino acids. TCRdb analysed the RACE reads with MiXCR anew, one entry per CDR3 protein. The sample shows about 57,000 distinct CDR3 sequences, 9.3% of them seen only once. This clonotype was obtained from a woman in her 40s with alopecia areata. Some clones in this sample may be carry-over from other donors' samples. The chain carries TRBV12-3 or TRBV12-4 and TRBJ2-3; 9 nucleotides align to TRBD1. Sequencing was performed on whole blood, taken in connection with sensitization to the hapten diphenylcyclopropenone (DPC). The CDR3 DNA sequence: TGTGCCAGCAGTTTCAGGGGACAGGGAAGCACAGATACGCAGTATTTT. This gives the protein CASSFRGQGSTDTQYF.